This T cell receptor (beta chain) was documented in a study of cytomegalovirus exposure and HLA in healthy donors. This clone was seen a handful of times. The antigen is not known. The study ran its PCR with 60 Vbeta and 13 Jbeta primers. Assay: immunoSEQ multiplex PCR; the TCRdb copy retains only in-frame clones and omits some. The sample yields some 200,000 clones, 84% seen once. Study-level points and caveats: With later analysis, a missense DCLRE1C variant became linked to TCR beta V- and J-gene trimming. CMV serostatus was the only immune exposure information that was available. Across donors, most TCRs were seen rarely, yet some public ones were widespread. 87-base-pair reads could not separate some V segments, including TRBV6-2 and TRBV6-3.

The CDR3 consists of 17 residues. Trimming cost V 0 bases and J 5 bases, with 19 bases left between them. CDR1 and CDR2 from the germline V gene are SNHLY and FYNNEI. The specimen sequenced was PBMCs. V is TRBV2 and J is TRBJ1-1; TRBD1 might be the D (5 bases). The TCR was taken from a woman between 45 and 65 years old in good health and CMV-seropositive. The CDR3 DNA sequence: TGTGCCAGCAGTGAAGCAAGTTGGAGGGGCCCTGAGACTGAAGCTTTCTTT. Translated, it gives CASSEASWRGPETEAFF.